These 8 T cell receptor beta chains were sequenced from one sample in a study of Ad26.COV2.S vaccination and SARS-CoV-2 variants. Stated treatment: about 20 received Ad26.COV2.S at low or high dose, single or two shots; several received placebo; per-sample allocation not given. Specimens were obtained on day 63 following the first vaccine or placebo injection. The protocol was immunoSEQ multiplex PCR, while the TCRdb copy is restricted to in-frame clones and leaves out a portion. The sample holds approximately 350,000 clones, 83% seen once. The sample here was peripheral blood, taken in a trial of Ad26.COV2.S vaccine versus placebo. Receptors were obtained from a person between 18 and 60 years old who received the Ad26.COV2.S COVID-19 vaccine or a placebo.

A few counts support this clone. The V gene is TRBV6-6, the J gene TRBJ2-7, with TRBD1 identical over 7 bases. CDR3 length: 16 amino acids. The ends lost 8 bases at V and 2 bases at J; junction bases unmatched: 15. Germline V gene sequence: CDR1 MNHNY, CDR2 SVGAGI (reference sequence). The chain's CDR3 is CASRDSLFPFPYEQYF. The CDR3 region has the DNA TGTGCCAGCCGGGACAGCCTTTTCCCTTTCCCCTACGAGCAGTACTTC.

The chain joins TRBV5-1 to TRBJ1-5; D gene ambiguous. V lost 3 bases to trimming and J lost 2 bases, with 12 bases between them. CDR1 and CDR2 from the germline V gene are SGHRS and YFSETQ. This CDR3 is 15 amino acids long. CDR3 nucleotide sequence: TGCGCCAGCAGCTACTCCGACGGGGGCAATCAGCCCCAGCATTTT. Translating it yields CASSYSDGGNQPQHF. The variable domain in full, with the rest retrieved from reference TRBV5-1 and TRBJ1-5, is KAGVTQTPRYLIKTRGQQVTLSCSPISGHRSVSWYQQTPGQGLQFLFEYFSETQRNKGNFPGRFSGRQFSNSRSEMNVSTLELGDSALYLCASSYSDGGNQPQHFGDGTRLSIL.

The chain combines TRBV25-1 with TRBJ2-1; tentatively, D is TRBD2 (6 bases). The CDR3 sequence is 17 residues long. The germline V gene has CDR1 MGHDK and CDR2 SYGVNS. Trimming removed 2 bases from V and 6 bases from J, with 20 bases in between. The CDR3 protein is CASSERGEAAQPNEQFF. As DNA, the CDR3 is TGTGCCAGCAGTGAAAGAGGGGAGGCAGCTCAACCCAATGAGCAGTTCTTC.

This clone was seen only once. The J gene is TRBJ1-6, the V gene TRBV7-3; D gene ambiguous. This CDR3 region has 13 residues. V gave up 5 bases and J gave up 7 bases, with 9 bases separating them. The germline V gene encodes CDR1 SGHTA and CDR2 FQGTGA. The CDR3 protein is CASSPGRNSPLHF. The DNA of the CDR3 is TGTGCCAGCAGCCCTGGACGGAATTCACCCCTCCACTTT.

This clone came up a few times. The chain couples TRBV4-1 to TRBJ2-1; 8 bases map to TRBD2. J was trimmed by 5 bases and V by 3 bases; bases with no gene match: 6. CDR1 and CDR2 (germline): MGHRA, YSYEKL. This CDR3 region has 15 residues. The CDR3 here is CASSHLFSGDNEQFF. Written as DNA, the CDR3 is TGCGCCAGCAGCCACCTATTTAGCGGGGACAATGAGCAGTTCTTC.

The V call is TRBV5-1, the J call TRBJ2-7, with 7 bases identical to TRBD1. V lost 3 bases and J lost 1; bases outside the gene matches: 7. Germline loops: CDR1 SGHRS, CDR2 YFSETQ. The CDR3 contains 15 residues. CDR3 DNA sequence: TGCGCCAGCAGCTGGTCGAAGGGGGCATCCTACGAGCAGTACTTC. Translation: CASSWSKGASYEQYF.

This chain connects TRBV4-1 to TRBJ2-7; D is unresolved. The CDR3 covers 15 residues. With 2 bases removed from V and 3 bases from J, the gap between germline ends came to 14 bases. The V gene's germline CDR1 is MGHRA and CDR2 YSYEKL. The CDR3 sequence is CASSQISRADYEQYF. The CDR3 nucleotides are TGCGCCAGCAGCCAAATATCCCGTGCGGACTACGAGCAGTACTTC.

This clone occurred once. This chain links TRBV21-1 with TRBJ2-7; TRBD2, the table's D call, was not compared with the DNA. TRBV21-1 is annotated as a pseudogene. This CDR3 comprises 15 residues. CDR3 DNA sequence: TGTGCCAGCAGCAAAAAAGGAGGGAGCACCTACGAGCAGTACTTC. It encodes CASSKKGGSTYEQYF.